One sample yielded the 2 T cell receptor beta chains listed below, sequenced in a study of glioma-infiltrating T cells. Using RNA template, CDR3s of TCR alpha and beta were amplified with iRepertoire arm-PCR. TCRdb redid the calling of the multiplex PCR reads with MiXCR, one entry per CDR3 protein. The profile shows roughly 120,000 distinct CDR3 sequences, roughly 20% of them singletons. Sequenced material: glioma tissue, nonneoplastic brain tissue, or PBMCs (not recorded which). The receptor set was obtained from a human donor with low-grade glioma or glioblastoma, undergoing nonglioma brain surgery, or in good health (not recorded which).

This clonotype was counted ten times or more. The rearrangement links TRBV6-2 or TRBV6-3 to TRBJ1-2; D ambiguous. Germline V lookup: CDR1 MNHEY, CDR2 SVGEGT. V shed 2 bases and J shed 4 bases, with 8 bases lying between them. The CDR3 runs to 13 residues. CDR3 in amino acids: CASSYDGIYGYTF. CDR3 DNA: TGTGCCAGCAGTTACGACGGAATCTATGGCTACACCTTC.

This clonotype has ten or more counts. The chain carries TRBV25-1 and TRBJ2-7; weak D call: TRBD1 (5 bases). The CDR3 is 15 amino acids. Trimming left V 3 bases short and J 5 bases short, with 17 bases between. Per the germline V gene, CDR1 is MGHDK and CDR2 is SYGVNS. CDR3 region: CASSDIGAGNNEQYF. CDR3 coding DNA: TGTGCCAGCAGTGATATCGGCGCAGGGAATAACGAGCAGTACTTC.